This T cell receptor beta chain appears in the sequencing data of a study of blood T cell repertoires in COVID-19. TCRdb keeps only in-frame clones here, not all; method: immunoSEQ multiplex PCR. The repertoire consists of some 150,000 clones, with 84% occurring once and the leading ten covering roughly 2.2%. Germline V lookup: CDR1 SGHTA, CDR2 FQGNSA. The CDR3 extends over 14 amino acids. With 4 bases clipped from V and 5 bases from J, the junction kept 4 bases outside the gene matches. The clonotype comes from a man between 65 and 85 years old with acute or convalescent COVID-19. Sequencing was done on a sample of peripheral blood. The V call is TRBV7-2, the J call TRBJ2-1; 8 bases are a match to TRBD2. The CDR3 is CASSSTSGDNEQFF. CDR3 DNA sequence: TGTGCCAGCAGCTCAACTAGCGGCGACAATGAGCAGTTCTTC.